This is a list of T cell receptor beta chains from one sample in a study of PD-L1 blockade in urothelial cancer. The repertoire was sequenced with immunoSEQ multiplex PCR; TCRdb's copy has only in-frame clones and lacks some. The sample records 45,000 or so clones, 70% to 90% being singletons. Sequences were derived from PBMCs, sampled around atezolizumab (anti-PD-L1) treatment. Receptor source: a donor at least 40 years old with urothelial cancer. The conserved cysteine and the conserved F or W are not part of the CDR3 here.

TRBJ2-1 | TRBV7-3 | ASSQTRLGEQF
TRBJ2-5 | TRBV6-5 | ASSYWGSETQY
TRBJ1-2 | TRBV5-1 | ASSLAGQSNGYT
TRBJ1-2 | TRBV18 | ASSPTGGYGYT
TRBJ1-1 | TRBV6-1 | ASRAQGNTEAF
TRBJ2-5 | TRBV28 | ASSFGTGGSVETQY
TRBJ1-4 | TRBV7-9 | ASSVGGINEKLF
TRBJ1-5 | TRBV6-1 | ATRDRGGWRQPQH
TRBJ1-1 | TRBV6-6 | ASRKDGGDMNTEAF
TRBJ1-5 | TRBV6-1 | ASSGESNQPQH
TRBJ1-4 | TRBV2 | ASRPGLSNEKLF
TRBJ1-4 | TRBV30 | ARSPTGEKLF